This is a list of T cell receptor beta chains from one sample in a study of Ad26.COV2.S vaccination and SARS-CoV-2 variants. Sequencing used immunoSEQ multiplex PCR; TCRdb keeps in-frame clones, though not all of them. The data show about 320,000 clones, around 84% seen once. Material: peripheral blood, obtained in a trial of Ad26.COV2.S vaccine versus placebo. The receptors here all came from a person aged 18-60 years who received the Ad26.COV2.S COVID-19 vaccine or a placebo. CDR3s include the opening cysteine and the closing phenylalanine or tryptophan. D genes are given only for firm matches. Expanded clones are given a class, and other clones once, few, many or no size at all.

CDR3nt,CDR3aa,v_gene,len,d_gene,abundance,j_gene
TGCGCCAGCAGCCAAGTTACTATGACAGCCCCCTATGGCTACACCTTC,CASSQVTMTAPYGYTF,TRBV4-3,16,NA,NA,TRBJ1-2
TGTGCCAGCAGCTTGGGAGGGAACAGGGAAAAACTGTTTTTT,CASSLGGNREKLFF,TRBV5-6,14,NA,few,TRBJ1-4
TGTGCCAGCTCACCCCAATTTGGGGGGAGCTCCTACGAGCAGTACTTC,CASSPQFGGSSYEQYF,TRBV18,16,NA,NA,TRBJ2-7
TGTGCCAGCAGTTCCGATCCTGGGTACGAGACCCAGTACTTC,CASSSDPGYETQYF,TRBV6-6,14,NA,NA,TRBJ2-5
TGTGCCAGCGGCCTTAGCGGGGGGGCGGAAGAGCAGTACTTC,CASGLSGGAEEQYF,TRBV5-4,14,TRBD2,NA,TRBJ2-7
TGTGCCAGCAGCTTTTACTCCGGGACTAGCGGGGGGGCCTACAATGAGCAGTTCTTC,CASSFYSGTSGGAYNEQFF,TRBV5-4,19,TRBD2,NA,TRBJ2-1
TGTGCCAGCAGTTACTCAACCGGGACACGAGTCCTTGGCTACACCTTC,CASSYSTGTRVLGYTF,TRBV6-2/TRBV6-3,16,NA,NA,TRBJ1-2
TGTGCCTGGAGTGGGGTGGGGTCCCCTTCCTACAATGAGCAGTTCTTC,CAWSGVGSPSYNEQFF,TRBV30,16,NA,once,TRBJ2-1
TGTGCCAGCAGACCCCGGGGGGGGAATCAGCCCCAGCATTTT,CASRPRGGNQPQHF,TRBV6-5,14,NA,NA,TRBJ1-5
TGTGCCAGCTCACCCGGGACAGGGAGGGGAGAGACCCAGTACTTC,CASSPGTGRGETQYF,TRBV18,15,TRBD1,NA,TRBJ2-5
TGTGCCAGCTCACCGAGAAGACAGGGTAAGACTGAAGCTTTCTTT,CASSPRRQGKTEAFF,TRBV18,15,TRBD1,once,TRBJ1-1
TGTGCCAGCTCAACCGGGACACCTTTTGGCTACACCTTC,CASSTGTPFGYTF,TRBV18,13,NA,once,TRBJ1-2
TGTGCCAGCAGTTTCCAGGGCGCCGGGGAGCTGTTTTTT,CASSFQGAGELFF,TRBV6-5,13,NA,few,TRBJ2-2
TGTGCCAGCAGCTTTTACGGGGATACGCAGTATTTT,CASSFYGDTQYF,TRBV7-3,12,NA,NA,TRBJ2-3
TGTGCCAGCAGCTCCCTGCAGGCCTCTGGAAACACCATATATTTT,CASSSLQASGNTIYF,TRBV7-8,15,NA,NA,TRBJ1-3
TGTGCCAGCAGCTTAGAGACTAGGGTAGGGACCCAGTACTTC,CASSLETRVGTQYF,TRBV7-2,14,NA,NA,TRBJ2-5